Listed here are 20 T cell receptor beta chains from one sample, sequenced in a study of blood T cell repertoires in COVID-19. Generated by immunoSEQ multiplex PCR, the TCRdb table keeps only in-frame clones and is missing some. The table has approximately 98,000 clones, around 85% seen once. Sequencing used peripheral blood. The receptors come from a woman older than 75 with acute or convalescent COVID-19.

This clone was seen only a few times. This chain uses TRBV5-6 with TRBJ1-2; 8 positions agree with TRBD1. V dropped 4 bases and J dropped 4; count of bases not matched to a gene: 12. The V gene's germline CDR1 is SGHDT and CDR2 YYEEEE. This CDR3 comprises 16 residues. The CDR3 nucleotides read TGTGCCAGCAGCCCGACTATGGGACAGGACGTCTATGGCTACACCTTC. As protein: CASSPTMGQDVYGYTF.

The genes are TRBV28 and TRBJ1-5; 9 positions match TRBD1. CDR3 size: 14 residues. V lost 6 bases and J lost 3; bases outside the gene matches: 3. The V gene's germline CDR1 is MDHEN and CDR2 SYDVKM. CDR3 DNA: TGTGCCAGCAGACGGACAGGGGCCAATCAGCCCCAGCATTTT. Its protein product is CASRRTGANQPQHF.

The V call is TRBV11-2, the J call TRBJ1-3; D gene unclear. The CDR3 runs to 15 residues. Germline V gene sequence: CDR1 SGHAT, CDR2 FQNNGV. The V end lost 1 base, the J end lost 2 bases, and 9 bases lay between the germline ends. CDR3 loop: CASSLAGLTGNTIYF. The CDR3 DNA follows: TGTGCCAGCAGCTTAGCTGGGCTAACTGGAAACACCATATATTTT.

V and J are TRBV19 and TRBJ2-2, with D possibly being TRBD1 (5 bases). This CDR3 has 16 residues. CDR1 is LNHDA, CDR2 SQIVND, per germline (reference sequence). Deletions cut 4 bases from V and 1 base from J, with 13 bases between. CDR3 residues: CASSSSWGMNTGELFF. CDR3 DNA: TGTGCCAGTAGTAGCTCATGGGGCATGAACACCGGGGAGCTGTTTTTT. Full variable domain (outside the CDR3, taken from reference TRBV19 and TRBJ2-2): DGGITQSPKYLFRKEGQNVTLSCEQNLNHDAMYWYRQDPGQGLRLIYYSQIVNDFQKGDIAEGYSVSREKKESFPLTVTSAQKNPTAFYLCASSSSWGMNTGELFFGEGSRLTVL.

J is TRBJ1-1 and V is TRBV5-4; tentative D call: TRBD1 (5 bases). V dropped 1 base and J dropped 6 bases, with 13 bases sitting between them. The CDR3 is made up of 14 amino acids. Per the germline V gene, CDR1 is SGHNT and CDR2 is YYREEE (reference sequence). CDR3 loop: CASSLREGRAEAFF. CDR3 nucleotide sequence: TGTGCCAGCAGCTTGCGGGAGGGGAGAGCTGAAGCTTTCTTT.

This clone was seen only a few times. The rearrangement uses TRBV10-3 and TRBJ1-2; the D gene is possibly TRBD1 (6 bases). The CDR3 contains 12 residues. Trimming removed 5 bases from V and 7 bases from J, with 11 bases in between. Germline V gene sequence: CDR1 ENHRY, CDR2 SYGVKD. The DNA for the CDR3 is TGTGCCATCAGTACAGGGAATTTTGGCTACACCTTC. Translated, it gives CAISTGNFGYTF.

This chain connects TRBV28 to TRBJ2-1, with TRBD1 matching 7 bases. The CDR3 is made up of 17 amino acids. Germline trimming cut 2 bases from V and 2 bases from J; bases unmatched to any gene: 9. Germline CDR1 and CDR2: MDHEN and SYDVKM. CDR3 region: CASSLGFRDRPYNEQFF. DNA for the CDR3: TGTGCCAGCAGTTTAGGATTTAGGGACAGACCCTACAATGAGCAGTTCTTC. Looking up the rest from reference TRBV28 and TRBJ2-1 gives the full variable domain: DVKVTQSSRYLVKRTGEKVFLECVQDMDHENMFWYRQDPGLGLRLIYFSYDVKMKEKGDIPEGYSVSREKKERFSLILESASTNQTSMYLCASSLGFRDRPYNEQFFGPGTRLTVL.

The J gene is TRBJ2-3, the V gene TRBV5-1; TRBD2 is a possible D gene (6 bases). Trimming stripped 1 base from V and 0 bases from J, with 12 bases between. Per the germline V gene, CDR1 is SGHRS and CDR2 is YFSETQ. CDR3 length equals 16 residues. CDR3 in amino acids: CASSLLGGSSTDTQYF. The CDR3 DNA sequence: TGCGCCAGCAGCTTGTTGGGGGGTTCGAGCACAGATACGCAGTATTTT.

The chain recombines TRBV30 with TRBJ1-4, with D perhaps matching TRBD1 (6 bases). The V end was cut by 3 bases, the J end by 6 bases, with 14 bases between. The CDR3 length is 14 residues. Germline V lookup: CDR1 GTSNPN, CDR2 SVGIG (reference sequence). The chain's CDR3 is CAWSRGGTDEKLFF. In DNA, the CDR3 is TGTGCCTGGAGCCGAGGGGGTACGGATGAAAAACTGTTTTTT.

This chain uses TRBV27 with TRBJ1-2; the match to TRBD1 covers 7 bases. The trim removed 6 bases at V and 1 base at J, leaving 23 bases unmatched. The CDR3 contains 20 residues. The germline gives CDR1 MNHEY, CDR2 SMNVEV (reference sequence). This CDR3 is CASRSRGWLTAGDLNYGYTF. In nucleotides, the CDR3 is TGTGCCAGCAGGAGCAGGGGGTGGCTAACTGCTGGGGATCTTAACTATGGCTACACCTTC.

CDR3 loop: CASSPGQATNEKLFF. The CDR3 DNA is TGCGCCAGCAGCCCCGGACAGGCAACTAATGAAAAACTGTTTTTT. The chain carries TRBV4-3 and TRBJ1-4; 7 bases map to TRBD1. CDR3 length: 15 residues. V trimming: 4 bases; J trimming: 0 bases; junction bases outside the gene matches: 2. Germline-derived CDR1 and CDR2 are LGHNA and YSLEER.

The chain links TRBV9 to TRBJ2-5, with TRBD2 matching 9 bases. The CDR3 is made up of 16 amino acids. The V gene's germline CDR1 is SGDLS and CDR2 YYNGEE. The V segment lost 0 bases and the J segment 5 bases; nucleotides outside the gene matches: 8. The CDR3 DNA reads as TGTGCCAGCAGCGTAGGATTAGCGGGGGTGTCGGAGACCCAGTACTTC. Its protein is CASSVGLAGVSETQYF.

The chain carries TRBV29-1 and TRBJ1-2, with 7 bases lining up with TRBD1. The CDR3 totals 11 residues. Trimming took 7 bases from V and 8 from J; bases not matched to a gene: 7. The germline V gene encodes CDR1 SQVTM and CDR2 ANQGSEA. The CDR3: CSGRQGDGYTF. The CDR3 nucleotides read TGCAGCGGCCGACAGGGTGACGGCTACACCTTC.

CDR3: CSVEKGWTGHTEAFF. The CDR3 DNA reads as TGCAGCGTTGAGAAGGGCTGGACAGGGCACACTGAAGCTTTCTTT. The gene calls are TRBV29-1 and TRBJ1-1; TRBD1 agrees at 8 bases. The CDR3 runs to 15 residues. Per germline, CDR1 SQVTM and CDR2 ANQGSEA. Germline trimming cut 3 bases from V and 3 bases from J; bases unmatched to any gene: 9.

This clone was found once. The chain recombines TRBV5-1 with TRBJ2-7; D possibly corresponds to TRBD2 (6 bases). Germline V gene sequence: CDR1 SGHRS, CDR2 YFSETQ. The CDR3 has 14 amino acids. Trimming shortened V by 4 bases and J by 1 base, and 12 bases separated the two germline ends. The CDR3 loop is CASSGTGESYEQYF. In DNA, the CDR3 is TGCGCCAGCAGCGGAACGGGGGAGTCCTACGAGCAGTACTTC.

This clone was found a few times. The chain employs TRBV2 and TRBJ1-2; TRBD1 matches 7 bases. V lost 10 bases to trimming and J lost 5 bases; unmatched junction nucleotides: 4. Germline CDR1 is SNHLY and CDR2 is FYNNEI. CDR3 length: 11 residues. The CDR3 is CATGTVYGYTF. CDR3 DNA: TGTGCCACCGGGACAGTATATGGCTACACCTTC.

The chain joins TRBV5-4 to TRBJ2-7; TRBD2 agrees at 13 bases. Germline CDR1 SGHNT, CDR2 YYREEE (reference sequence). This CDR3 has 15 amino acids. After removal of 2 bases from V and 4 bases from J, the junction contained 3 bases not matched to a gene. CDR3 amino acids: CASSFRTSGGYEQYF. The CDR3 DNA is TGTGCCAGCAGCTTCCGGACTAGCGGGGGATACGAGCAGTACTTC.

This chain links TRBV5-4 with TRBJ2-3, with 11 bases matching TRBD2. Germline V lookup: CDR1 SGHNT, CDR2 YYREEE (reference sequence). The CDR3 extends over 18 amino acids. The ends lost 0 bases at V and 4 bases at J; junction bases unmatched: 10. CDR3 nucleotides: TGTGCCAGCAGCTTGGAGTGGGGTAGCGGGGGGGCTGCAGATACGCAGTATTTT. Translated: CASSLEWGSGGAADTQYF.

V gene TRBV7-2 combines with J gene TRBJ2-2, with TRBD1 matching 10 bases. V gave up 3 bases and J gave up 5 bases; unmatched junction bases: 3. The CDR3 is made up of 15 amino acids. Germline CDR1 SGHTA, CDR2 FQGNSA. The CDR3 nucleotides are TGTGCCAGCAGCTTGAGGACAGGGGGAACCGGGGAGCTGTTTTTT. Translating gives CASSLRTGGTGELFF.

The CDR3 DNA sequence: TGTGCCAGCAGCTCCGGACAGGGGCGTTTGAACACTGAAGCTTTCTTT. Translated, it gives CASSSGQGRLNTEAFF. This rearrangement joins TRBV11-2 to TRBJ1-1; 9 bases match TRBD1. The CDR3 covers 16 residues. Germline V gene sequence: CDR1 SGHAT, CDR2 FQNNGV. The V and J ends lost 4 bases and 0 bases, in that order; junction bases with no gene match: 6.